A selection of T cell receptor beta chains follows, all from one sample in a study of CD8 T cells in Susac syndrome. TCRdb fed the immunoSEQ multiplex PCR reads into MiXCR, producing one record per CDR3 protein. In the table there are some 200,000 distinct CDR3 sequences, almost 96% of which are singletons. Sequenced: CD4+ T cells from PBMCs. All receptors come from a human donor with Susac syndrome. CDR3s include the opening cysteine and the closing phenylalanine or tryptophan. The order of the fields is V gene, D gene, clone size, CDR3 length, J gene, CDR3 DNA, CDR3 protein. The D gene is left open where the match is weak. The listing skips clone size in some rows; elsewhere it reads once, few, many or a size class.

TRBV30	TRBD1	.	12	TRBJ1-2	TGTGCCTGGAGTGTTGGGACAGCGGGCTACACCTTC	CAWSVGTAGYTF
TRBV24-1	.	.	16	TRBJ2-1	TGTGCCACCAGTGATTCGGAAGGGGGCTCCTACAATGAGCAGTTCTTC	CATSDSEGGSYNEQFF
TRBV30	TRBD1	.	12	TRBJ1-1	TGTGCCTGGGCCGGGACAGGGACTGAAGCTTTCTTT	CAWAGTGTEAFF
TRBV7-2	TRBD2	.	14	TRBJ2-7	TGTGCCAGCAGCGAGGGACTAGCGGGATACGAGCAGTACTTC	CASSEGLAGYEQYF
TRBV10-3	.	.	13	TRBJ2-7	TGTGCCACCCTTGGGGGCACCACCTACGAGCAGTACTTC	CATLGGTTYEQYF
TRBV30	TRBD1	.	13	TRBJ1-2	TGTGCCTGGAGCCCGGGACAGGGTATCGGCTACACCTTC	CAWSPGQGIGYTF
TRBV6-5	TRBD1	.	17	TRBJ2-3	TGTGCCAGCAGTTACTCACAGGGGGTGGGTGGCACAGATACGCAGTATTTT	CASSYSQGVGGTDTQYF
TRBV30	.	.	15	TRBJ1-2	TGTGCCTGGAGATGGGAATCACCAGCTAACTATGGCTACACCTTC	CAWRWESPANYGYTF
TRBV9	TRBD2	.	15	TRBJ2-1	TGTGCCAGCAGCGTAGCACTAGCGGGGTACAATGAGCAGTTCTTC	CASSVALAGYNEQFF
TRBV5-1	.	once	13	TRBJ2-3	TGCGCCAGCAGCTTATCAGGGGTGAATACGCAGTATTTT	CASSLSGVNTQYF
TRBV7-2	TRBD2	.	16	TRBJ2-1	TGTGCCAGCAGCTTACTAAGCGGGGGGGCATACAATGAGCAGTTCTTC	CASSLLSGGAYNEQFF
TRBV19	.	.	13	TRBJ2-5	TGTGCCAGCGGTCAGGGCCGCCAAGAGACCCAGTACTTC	CASGQGRQETQYF
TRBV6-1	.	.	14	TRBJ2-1	TGTGCCAGCATAAGGGATTCAGTTTTAGTTGAGCAGTTCTTC	CASIRDSVLVEQFF
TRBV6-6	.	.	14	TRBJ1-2	TGTGCCAGCAGGTTACTATTACAGGTGGATGGCTACACCTTC	CASRLLLQVDGYTF
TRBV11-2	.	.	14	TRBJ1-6	TGTGCCAGCAGCCCCACCCCCGGGGGTTCACCCCTCCACTTT	CASSPTPGGSPLHF
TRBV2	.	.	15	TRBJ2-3	TGTGCCAGCAGTCACAGGACCCCTAGCACAGATACGCAGTATTTT	CASSHRTPSTDTQYF
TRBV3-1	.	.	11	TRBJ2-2	TGTGCCAGCAGGGTTGGCGGGGAGCTGTTTTTT	CASRVGGELFF
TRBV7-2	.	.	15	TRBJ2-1	TGTGCCAGCAGCTCGGACAGCCTCTCCTACAATGAGCAGTTCTTC	CASSSDSLSYNEQFF
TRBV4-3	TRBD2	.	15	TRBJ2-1	TGCGCCAGCTCCCGTAGCGGGGGGGCCCCCAGTGAGCAGTTCTTC	CASSRSGGAPSEQFF
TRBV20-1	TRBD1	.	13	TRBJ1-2	TGCAGTGTTCCGGGACAGGCTAACTATGGCTACACCTTC	CSVPGQANYGYTF
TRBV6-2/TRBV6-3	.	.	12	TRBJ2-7	TGTGCCAGCAGTCGGCAGACCTACGAGCAGTACTTC	CASSRQTYEQYF
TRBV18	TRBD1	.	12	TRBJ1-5	TGTGCCAGCTCCCCAGGGGGCCAGCCCCAGCATTTT	CASSPGGQPQHF
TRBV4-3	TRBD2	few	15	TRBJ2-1	TGCGCCAGCAGCTCTGGACTAGCTTCCTACAATGAGCAGTTCTTC	CASSSGLASYNEQFF
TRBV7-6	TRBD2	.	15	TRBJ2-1	TGTGCCAGCAGCAGTCTGGCGGGGGTAGGGAATGAGCAGTTCTTC	CASSSLAGVGNEQFF
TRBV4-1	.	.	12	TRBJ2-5	TGCGCCAGCAGCCAAGGGACCCAACCTCAGTACTTC	CASSQGTQPQYF
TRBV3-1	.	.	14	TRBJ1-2	TGTGCCAGCAGCCAAGTGGGGTATAACTATGGCTACACCTTC	CASSQVGYNYGYTF
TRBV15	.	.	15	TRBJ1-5	TGTGCCACCAGCATTTTTGGGACGCAGAATCAGCCCCAGCATTTT	CATSIFGTQNQPQHF
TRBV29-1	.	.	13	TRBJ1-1	TGCAGCGTCCAACCCACGGGGGGGAGTGAAGCTTTCTTT	CSVQPTGGSEAFF
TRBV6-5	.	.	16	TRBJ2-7	TGTGCCAGCAGTTACTCGAGGAGGGGGCTCTCCTACGAGCAGTACTTC	CASSYSRRGLSYEQYF
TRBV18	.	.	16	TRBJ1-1	TGCGCCAGCTCACCGATCTTAGGTCCCGCGGAGACTGAAGCTTTCTTT	CASSPILGPAETEAFF
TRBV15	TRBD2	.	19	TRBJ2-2	TGTGCCACCAGCAGAGATGGGACTAGCGGGTCTATTGGGACCGGGGAGCTGTTTTTT	CATSRDGTSGSIGTGELFF
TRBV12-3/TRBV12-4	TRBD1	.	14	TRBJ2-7	TGTGCCAGCAGTCGCCCGGACAGGGAGGAAGAGCAGTACTTC	CASSRPDREEEQYF
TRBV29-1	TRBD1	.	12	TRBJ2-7	TGCAGCGCAAGACAGGGGACCTACGAGCAGTACTTC	CSARQGTYEQYF
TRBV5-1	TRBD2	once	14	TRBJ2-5	TGCGCCAGCAGCGGAGCGGGGGGCCAAGAGACCCAGTACTTC	CASSGAGGQETQYF
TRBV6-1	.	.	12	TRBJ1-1	TGTGCCAGCAGAGAGCGGACCGGTGAAGCTTTCTTT	CASRERTGEAFF
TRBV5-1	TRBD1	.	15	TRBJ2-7	TGCGCCAGCAGCTTGGCCGGGGGACAGGGTCACGAGCAGTACTTC	CASSLAGGQGHEQYF
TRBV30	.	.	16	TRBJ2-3	TGTGCCTGGGATACAGGCCAGTACCAATCCACAGATACGCAGTATTTT	CAWDTGQYQSTDTQYF
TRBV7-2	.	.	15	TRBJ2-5	TGTGCCAGCAGCTTAGTCCCAGCGTACCAAGAGACCCAGTACTTC	CASSLVPAYQETQYF
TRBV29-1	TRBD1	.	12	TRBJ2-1	TGCAGCGTTGGGACAGGGTACAATGAGCAGTTCTTC	CSVGTGYNEQFF
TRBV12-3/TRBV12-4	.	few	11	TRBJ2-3	TGTGCCAGCAGTGGTAGAGATACGCAGTATTTT	CASSGRDTQYF
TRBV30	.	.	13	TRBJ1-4	TGTGCCTGGAGACCTGATGGGGTAGAAAAACTGTTTTTT	CAWRPDGVEKLFF